This TCR beta chain was identified in a study of shared T cell receptors in the human thymus. Clones were sequenced by immunoSEQ multiplex PCR, and TCRdb holds only the in-frame ones, with some missing. The sample holds hundreds of thousands of clones, 88% seen once. This clone has more than one count but fewer than ten. This CDR3 has 14 amino acids. V lost 3 bases, J lost 7 bases, and 5 bases stayed unmatched. The germline CDR1 and CDR2 sequences are SGHTA and FQGNSA. The same data also contributed to another study, on human thymus T cells. That paper adds: Healthy Finnish infants undergoing corrective surgery for congenital heart defects were the donors. Resections were taken during corrective heart surgery, and the thymus tissue came from these. Thymic and blood repertoires appeared to carry a bias in their V and J gene usage. Thymic repertoires of unrelated individuals were reported in related research to overlap highly.

The sequencing input was thymocytes. The origin of this receptor is a boy younger than two with a congenital heart defect. The chain joins TRBV7-2 to TRBJ2-7; 11 bases match TRBD2. CDR3 sequence: CASSFLAGGSEQYF. The CDR3 nucleotides are TGTGCCAGCAGCTTCCTAGCGGGAGGTTCAGAGCAGTACTTC. The entire variable domain, with the rest obtained from reference TRBV7-2 and TRBJ2-7, is as follows: GAGVSQSPSNKVTEKGKDVELRCDPISGHTALYWYRQSLGQGLEFLIYFQGNSAPDKSGLPSDRFSAERTGGSVSTLTIQRTQQEDSAVYLCASSFLAGGSEQYFGPGTRLTVT.